This TCR beta chain was obtained from a study of T cell changes during pregnancy in multiple sclerosis. Germline values: CDR1 SGHAT, CDR2 FQDESV (reference sequence). The V end lost 5 bases, the J end lost 2 bases, and 13 bases lay between the germline ends. There are 14 residues in the CDR3. Libraries were prepared by immunoSEQ multiplex PCR; TCRdb keeps only in-frame clonotypes and omits some of them. The table has about 47,000 clones, over 75% seen once. The sequenced sample was CD8+ T cells from peripheral blood mononuclear cells, obtained in the second trimester of pregnancy. The sequence was obtained from a female donor with multiple sclerosis, enrolled in a pregnancy study. The chain employs TRBV11-1 and TRBJ2-7; D uncertain. CDR3 residues: CASSPDNGPYEQYF. In DNA, the CDR3 is TGTGCCAGCAGCCCTGACAACGGCCCCTACGAGCAGTACTTC.